The rows below give T cell receptor beta chains drawn from one sample of a study of shared clonotypes between healthy human individuals. The protocol was immunoSEQ multiplex PCR, while the TCRdb copy is restricted to in-frame clones and leaves out a portion. The table lists approximately 530,000 clones, less than 96% of them singletons. Source material: naive CD4+ T cells sorted from blood. All receptors derive from a woman aged 30 to 39 in good health. CDR3s include the opening cysteine and the closing phenylalanine or tryptophan. A D gene is named only where the DNA matches it firmly. Clone size is shown for a subset of rows, as once, few, many or a class of expanded clone.

d_call: NA; v_call: TRBV4-2; j_call: TRBJ1-2; clone_size: NA; cdr3_nt: TGTGCCAGCAGCCAAGGGCCCCTAGCTAACTATGGCTACACCTTC; cdr3_aa: CASSQGPLANYGYTF
d_call: TRBD1; v_call: TRBV2; j_call: TRBJ2-7; clone_size: NA; cdr3_nt: TGTGCCACCAGGGGGCATGCTACCTACGAGCAGTACTTC; cdr3_aa: CATRGHATYEQYF
d_call: NA; v_call: TRBV19; j_call: TRBJ2-7; clone_size: NA; cdr3_nt: TGTGCCACCCGACCCACCGCTTTGGACAGATTCGAGCAGTACTTC; cdr3_aa: CATRPTALDRFEQYF
d_call: TRBD2; v_call: TRBV27; j_call: TRBJ2-3; clone_size: NA; cdr3_nt: TGTGCCAGCAGTTCCCCCTCGGGGGAGGGGACAGATACGCAGTATTTT; cdr3_aa: CASSSPSGEGTDTQYF
d_call: NA; v_call: TRBV19; j_call: TRBJ1-2; clone_size: NA; cdr3_nt: TGTGCCAGTAGTATAGAAGGAGCAGCGATCTATGGCTACACCTTC; cdr3_aa: CASSIEGAAIYGYTF
d_call: TRBD1; v_call: TRBV19; j_call: TRBJ1-5; clone_size: NA; cdr3_nt: TGTGCCAGTCTAGGACAGGAAAATCAGCCCCAGCATTTT; cdr3_aa: CASLGQENQPQHF
d_call: TRBD2; v_call: TRBV5-6; j_call: TRBJ2-2; clone_size: NA; cdr3_nt: TGTGCCAGCAGCGGGAGGGCCGTCGACGGGGAGCTGTTTTTT; cdr3_aa: CASSGRAVDGELFF
d_call: TRBD2; v_call: TRBV4-2; j_call: TRBJ2-7; clone_size: NA; cdr3_nt: TGTGCCAGCAGCTCCCGTACTAGCGGGGGCACCTCCACCTACGAGCAGTACTTC; cdr3_aa: CASSSRTSGGTSTYEQYF
d_call: NA; v_call: TRBV5-4; j_call: TRBJ2-3; clone_size: NA; cdr3_nt: TGTGCCAGCAGCGTAGGACTTACCACAGATACGCAGTATTTT; cdr3_aa: CASSVGLTTDTQYF
d_call: NA; v_call: TRBV5-1; j_call: TRBJ2-5; clone_size: NA; cdr3_nt: TGCGCCAGCAGCTTGGGAAGGGTAGAGACCCAGTACTTC; cdr3_aa: CASSLGRVETQYF
d_call: TRBD2; v_call: TRBV28; j_call: TRBJ2-7; clone_size: NA; cdr3_nt: TGTGCCAGCACAACTAGCGGGGCCTACGAGCAGTACTTC; cdr3_aa: CASTTSGAYEQYF
d_call: NA; v_call: TRBV10-3; j_call: TRBJ1-1; clone_size: few; cdr3_nt: TGTGCCATCAGTGGGACCTTGAACACTGAAGCTTTCTTT; cdr3_aa: CAISGTLNTEAFF
d_call: NA; v_call: TRBV5-1; j_call: TRBJ1-2; clone_size: NA; cdr3_nt: TGCGCCAGCAGCCCGGGGGAGGGAGGATATGGCTACACCTTC; cdr3_aa: CASSPGEGGYGYTF
d_call: NA; v_call: TRBV6-5; j_call: TRBJ1-2; clone_size: once; cdr3_nt: TGTGCCAGCAGTTACTCACCCGGGTTTGGCTACACCTTC; cdr3_aa: CASSYSPGFGYTF
d_call: TRBD1; v_call: TRBV19; j_call: TRBJ1-2; clone_size: NA; cdr3_nt: TGTGCCAGTAGTAATCAGGGGGCTTACGGCTACACCTTC; cdr3_aa: CASSNQGAYGYTF
d_call: TRBD1; v_call: TRBV28; j_call: TRBJ1-5; clone_size: NA; cdr3_nt: TGTGCCAGCAGTCGTTACAGGGGGCGCGCTCAGCCCCAGCATTTT; cdr3_aa: CASSRYRGRAQPQHF
d_call: NA; v_call: TRBV5-1; j_call: TRBJ2-2; clone_size: NA; cdr3_nt: TGCGCCAGCAGCTTGGGGGGCACGACTACCGGGGAGCTGTTTTTT; cdr3_aa: CASSLGGTTTGELFF
d_call: TRBD2; v_call: TRBV14; j_call: TRBJ2-1; clone_size: NA; cdr3_nt: TGTGCCAGCAGCCAAGGTAGCGGGTTTTACAATGAGCAGTTCTTC; cdr3_aa: CASSQGSGFYNEQFF
d_call: TRBD1; v_call: TRBV11-2; j_call: TRBJ1-3; clone_size: NA; cdr3_nt: TGTGCCAGCAGCGAATACAGGGGCCGGGGAAACACCATATATTTT; cdr3_aa: CASSEYRGRGNTIYF
d_call: TRBD1; v_call: TRBV2; j_call: TRBJ1-4; clone_size: NA; cdr3_nt: TGTGCCAGCAGTGGGGACAGGGGCTTTAATGAAAAACTGTTTTTT; cdr3_aa: CASSGDRGFNEKLFF
d_call: NA; v_call: TRBV28; j_call: TRBJ1-1; clone_size: NA; cdr3_nt: TGTGCCAGCAAAGGGGGGCAAGGTGGCACTGAAGCTTTCTTT; cdr3_aa: CASKGGQGGTEAFF
d_call: NA; v_call: TRBV28; j_call: TRBJ1-1; clone_size: NA; cdr3_nt: TGTGCCACGTCGCCCGGCGGGAAGAACACTGAAGCTTTCTTT; cdr3_aa: CATSPGGKNTEAFF
d_call: NA; v_call: TRBV7-2; j_call: TRBJ2-7; clone_size: once; cdr3_nt: TGTGCCAGCAGCTTAAACAGATACTACGAGCAGTACTTC; cdr3_aa: CASSLNRYYEQYF
d_call: NA; v_call: TRBV5-1; j_call: TRBJ1-1; clone_size: NA; cdr3_nt: TGCGCCAGCAGCGTACAATCTGGGAACACTGAAGCTTTCTTT; cdr3_aa: CASSVQSGNTEAFF
d_call: TRBD2; v_call: TRBV5-6; j_call: TRBJ2-1; clone_size: NA; cdr3_nt: TGTGCCAGCAGCTTACAGCGGGAGGGCCGCCGGTTCTTC; cdr3_aa: CASSLQREGRRFF
d_call: TRBD2; v_call: TRBV28; j_call: TRBJ2-7; clone_size: NA; cdr3_nt: TGTGCCAGCAGTCCCGGGACTAGCGGGAAATACGAGCAGTACTTC; cdr3_aa: CASSPGTSGKYEQYF
d_call: NA; v_call: TRBV25-1; j_call: TRBJ1-1; clone_size: NA; cdr3_nt: TGTGCCAGCAGTTCAGATATGAACACTGAAGCTTTCTTT; cdr3_aa: CASSSDMNTEAFF
d_call: NA; v_call: TRBV20-1; j_call: TRBJ2-5; clone_size: NA; cdr3_nt: TGCAGTGCTAGAGAGGAGACCCAGTACTTC; cdr3_aa: CSAREETQYF
d_call: NA; v_call: TRBV5-1; j_call: TRBJ1-5; clone_size: NA; cdr3_nt: TGCGCCAGCAGCTTGGCGCGGGGCAGGGGTAGCAATCAGCCCCAGCATTTT; cdr3_aa: CASSLARGRGSNQPQHF
d_call: NA; v_call: TRBV11-2; j_call: TRBJ2-5; clone_size: NA; cdr3_nt: TGTGCCAGCAGCTTTGCGGGCGTACAGCAGTACTTC; cdr3_aa: CASSFAGVQQYF
d_call: TRBD1; v_call: TRBV6-6; j_call: TRBJ1-3; clone_size: NA; cdr3_nt: TGTGCCAGCAGCTCCACGGGACAGGGTGCAAACACCATATATTTT; cdr3_aa: CASSSTGQGANTIYF
d_call: TRBD1; v_call: TRBV28; j_call: TRBJ1-1; clone_size: NA; cdr3_nt: TGTGCCAGCAGAAACAGGGGCTTGGGGAACACTGAAGCTTTCTTT; cdr3_aa: CASRNRGLGNTEAFF
d_call: NA; v_call: TRBV28; j_call: TRBJ1-6; clone_size: NA; cdr3_nt: TGTGCCAGCTCGGGAGCAGGGGATTCACCCCTCCACTTT; cdr3_aa: CASSGAGDSPLHF
d_call: TRBD2; v_call: TRBV10-3; j_call: TRBJ2-1; clone_size: NA; cdr3_nt: TGTGCCATCAGTGATAGCGGGAGCTCCTACAATGAGCAGTTCTTC; cdr3_aa: CAISDSGSSYNEQFF
d_call: NA; v_call: TRBV5-1; j_call: TRBJ2-7; clone_size: NA; cdr3_nt: TGCGCCAGCAGCTTGGCCACGGGAGTCTCCTACGAGCAGTACTTC; cdr3_aa: CASSLATGVSYEQYF
d_call: TRBD2; v_call: TRBV19; j_call: TRBJ2-7; clone_size: once; cdr3_nt: TGTGCCAGTAGTCGCGGTTCTAGCGGGCTGGGGGAGCAGTACTTC; cdr3_aa: CASSRGSSGLGEQYF
d_call: NA; v_call: TRBV10-3; j_call: TRBJ2-1; clone_size: NA; cdr3_nt: TGTGCCATCAGTGAGCCTAGAAATAATGAGCAGTTCTTC; cdr3_aa: CAISEPRNNEQFF
d_call: TRBD2; v_call: TRBV7-2; j_call: TRBJ2-5; clone_size: NA; cdr3_nt: TGTGCCAGCAGCCTCATTAGCGGGTTGGGTGAGACCCAGTACTTC; cdr3_aa: CASSLISGLGETQYF
d_call: TRBD1; v_call: TRBV2; j_call: TRBJ1-5; clone_size: few; cdr3_nt: TGTGCCAGCAGTGTTGGGACAGGCAATCAGCCCCAGCATTTT; cdr3_aa: CASSVGTGNQPQHF